The 22 T cell receptor beta chains given below trace back to one sample, sequenced in a study of blood T cell repertoires in COVID-19. Repertoires were generated with immunoSEQ multiplex PCR, while TCRdb's copy carries only in-frame clones and drops some. The sample yields 210,000 or so clones, 84% seen once. What was sequenced was peripheral blood. The origin of the receptors is an older woman with active or convalescent COVID-19.

This chain joins TRBV18 and TRBJ2-5; D may be TRBD2 (5 bases). CDR3 length: 14 amino acids. CDR1 KGHSH and CDR2 LQKENI come from the germline V gene. Deletions cut 2 bases from V and 4 bases from J, with 11 bases between. CDR3 nucleotide sequence: TGTGCCAGCTCACCAGGTCGTGGAGGAGAGACCCAGTACTTC. As protein: CASSPGRGGETQYF.

J is TRBJ2-3 and V is TRBV7-9; tentatively, D is TRBD2 (6 bases). CDR1 is SEHNR and CDR2 is FQNEAQ in the germline V gene (reference sequence). This CDR3 spans 12 amino acids. With 5 bases removed from V and 9 bases from J, the gap between germline ends came to 12 bases. The CDR3 nucleotides are TGTGCCAGCAGCGAAACGGGAGAGACGCAGTATTTT. Protein product: CASSETGETQYF.

The chain couples TRBV7-2 to TRBJ2-1, with 7 bases that match TRBD2. This CDR3 has 15 amino acids. V lost 5 bases to trimming and J lost 6 bases; unmatched junction nucleotides: 10. From germline, CDR1 is SGHTA and CDR2 FQGNSA. The CDR3 bases are TGTGCCAGCAGCCCTTCGGCGGGAGCGGGCAATGAGCAGTTCTTC. It is translated as CASSPSAGAGNEQFF.

This clone was picked up one time. The chain joins TRBV6-5 to TRBJ2-1; D is undetermined. This CDR3 region has 14 residues. Germline assignment: CDR1 MNHEY and CDR2 SVGAGI. Trimming took off 9 bases at V and 0 bases at J, with 12 bases between the two ends. CDR3 DNA: TGTGCCAGTCGTAGTCTAAGCTCCTACAATGAGCAGTTCTTC. Translating it yields CASRSLSSYNEQFF.

The CDR3 loop reads CASSWIGRTSTDTQYF. CDR3 coding DNA: TGTGCCAGCAGCTGGATTGGACGGACTAGCACAGATACGCAGTATTTT. The chain uses TRBV14 and TRBJ2-3, with D perhaps TRBD2 (5 bases). Germline assignment: CDR1 SGHDN and CDR2 FVKESK. Trimming removed 5 bases from V and 0 bases from J, with 15 bases in between. CDR3 size: 16 residues.

The chain carries TRBV19 and TRBJ1-4, with D unresolved. The ends were cut back, 3 bases at V and 8 bases at J, with 16 bases in the middle. Germline CDR1 reads LNHDA; CDR2 reads SQIVND (reference sequence). The CDR3 loop spans 15 amino acids. Written as DNA, the CDR3 is TGTGCCAGTAGTATGCGGGGATCTTTCGCGGAAAAACTGTTTTTT. Its protein is CASSMRGSFAEKLFF.

The chain couples TRBV12-5 to TRBJ2-3, with 10 nucleotides matching TRBD2. CDR3 size: 15 residues. V dropped 6 bases and J dropped 1; count of bases not matched to a gene: 4. Germline loops: CDR1 LGHNT, CDR2 FRNRAP. Here the CDR3 reads CASGSGTSGTDTQYF. The DNA for the CDR3 is TGTGCTAGTGGCTCCGGGACTAGCGGCACAGATACGCAGTATTTT.

This clone was detected a few times. The rearrangement uses TRBV28 and TRBJ1-6; the match to TRBD1 covers 9 bases. The CDR3 is made up of 21 amino acids. Germline lookup yields CDR1 MDHEN and CDR2 SYDVKM. Trimming at V came to 1 base and at J to 4 bases, leaving 17 bases not matched to a gene. The CDR3, as DNA: TGTGCCAGCAGTTTATATACCCGCCGCACAACAGGGGGCTTTTATAATTCACCCCTCCACTTT. It yields the protein CASSLYTRRTTGGFYNSPLHF.

The rearrangement joins TRBV5-1 to TRBJ1-2, with a weak D call TRBD1 (5 bases). CDR1 is SGHRS, CDR2 YFSETQ, per germline. This CDR3 has 15 residues. Trimming stripped 3 bases from V and 4 bases from J, with 16 bases between. CDR3 sequence reads: CASSWGGAGAYGYTF. The CDR3 DNA reads TGCGCCAGCAGCTGGGGAGGGGCAGGCGCCTATGGCTACACCTTC.

The chain carries TRBV24-1 and TRBJ1-2, with 8 bases fitting TRBD1. V shed 12 bases and J 11 bases; nucleotides not matched to a gene: 4. CDR1 is KGHDR and CDR2 is SFDVKD in the germline V gene. The CDR3 extends over 9 amino acids. CDR3 DNA sequence: TGTGCCTCGGACAGGGTTTACACCTTC. Protein: CASDRVYTF.

V and J are TRBV5-1 and TRBJ2-2, with 7 bases matching TRBD1. Per germline, CDR1 SGHRS and CDR2 YFSETQ. The CDR3 sequence is 15 residues long. Trimming at V came to 4 bases and at J to 1 base, leaving 4 bases not matched to a gene. Written as DNA, the CDR3 is TGCGCCAGCAGCGTTGACAGGGAGAACACCGGGGAGCTGTTTTTT. It translates to CASSVDRENTGELFF. The full variable domain, in which reference TRBV5-1 and TRBJ2-2 provide the parts outside the CDR3, is KAGVTQTPRYLIKTRGQQVTLSCSPISGHRSVSWYQQTPGQGLQFLFEYFSETQRNKGNFPGRFSGRQFSNSRSEMNVSTLELGDSALYLCASSVDRENTGELFFGEGSRLTVL.

The rearrangement joins TRBV4-1 to TRBJ2-1; 8 bases agree with TRBD2. Looked up from germline, CDR1 is MGHRA and CDR2 is YSYEKL. CDR3 size: 15 residues. V shed 3 bases, J shed 9 bases, and the junction held 10 bases outside the gene matches. This CDR3 reads CASSHSSGSFGEQFF. CDR3 DNA sequence: TGCGCCAGCAGCCATTCCAGCGGGAGCTTTGGTGAGCAGTTCTTC.

The chain joins TRBV13 to TRBJ2-5; TRBD1 is a possible D gene (7 bases). Germline loops: CDR1 PRHDT, CDR2 FYEKMQ (reference sequence). V shed 5 bases and J shed 2 bases, with 15 bases lying between them. This CDR3 is built from 15 residues. CDR3 sequence reads: CASSPGGSGQETQYF. The CDR3 DNA reads as TGTGCCAGCAGCCCAGGGGGGAGCGGACAAGAGACCCAGTACTTC.

This chain uses TRBV10-3 with TRBJ2-7; 10 nucleotides line up with TRBD2. The germline CDR1 and CDR2 sequences are ENHRY and SYGVKD. CDR3 size: 12 residues. The trim removed 11 bases at V and 7 bases at J, leaving 8 bases unmatched. The CDR3 protein is CASKREGREQYF. CDR3 DNA sequence: TGTGCCTCCAAGCGGGAGGGCCGAGAGCAGTACTTC.

CDR3 protein: CASSPGGGSTDTQYF. In nucleotides, the CDR3 is TGTGCCAGCAGCCCCGGGGGAGGCAGCACAGATACGCAGTATTTT. V is TRBV9 and J is TRBJ2-3, with a tentative D call TRBD2 (6 bases). Germline values: CDR1 SGDLS, CDR2 YYNGEE. The V gene lost 4 bases and the J gene lost 0 bases, with 12 bases spanning the gap. This CDR3 has 15 amino acids. The full variable domain, completed using reference TRBV9 and TRBJ2-3, is DSGVTQTPKHLITATGQRVTLRCSPRSGDLSVYWYQQSLDQGLQFLIQYYNGEERAKGNILERFSAQQFPDLHSELNLSSLELGDSALYFCASSPGGGSTDTQYFGPGTRLTVL.

The CDR3 sequence is CASSTRTATYEQYF. As DNA, the CDR3 is TGTGCCAGCAGTACCCGGACAGCAACCTACGAGCAGTACTTC. The chain joins TRBV28 to TRBJ2-7; D is perhaps TRBD1 (6 bases). This CDR3 spans 14 amino acids. Germline CDR1 is MDHEN and CDR2 is SYDVKM. The V end lost 5 bases, the J end lost 2 bases, and 13 bases lay between the germline ends. The full variable domain, with the rest looked up from reference TRBV28 and TRBJ2-7, is DVKVTQSSRYLVKRTGEKVFLECVQDMDHENMFWYRQDPGLGLRLIYFSYDVKMKEKGDIPEGYSVSREKKERFSLILESASTNQTSMYLCASSTRTATYEQYFGPGTRLTVT.

The rearrangement uses TRBV5-1 and TRBJ1-3, with TRBD1 matching 7 bases. The V gene end was trimmed by 0 bases and the J gene end by 2 bases; junction bases not matched to a gene: 2. The CDR3 runs to 15 residues. Germline-derived CDR1 and CDR2 are SGHRS and YFSETQ. In DNA form, the CDR3 reads TGCGCCAGCAGCTTGGAAGGACAGGCTGGAAACACCATATATTTT. Translating it yields CASSLEGQAGNTIYF.

The chain recombines TRBV27 with TRBJ2-3, with 9 positions matching TRBD2. Trimming cost V 3 bases and J 2 bases; bases outside gene matches: 3. The CDR3 spans 15 residues. Germline values: CDR1 MNHEY, CDR2 SMNVEV (reference sequence). CDR3: CASSLGLAITDTQYF. The CDR3 nucleotides are TGTGCCAGCAGTTTGGGACTAGCTATCACAGATACGCAGTATTTT.

J is TRBJ2-7 and V is TRBV30; D is perhaps TRBD2 (5 bases). Trimming shortened V by 3 bases and J by 3 bases, and 12 bases separated the two germline ends. The CDR3 sequence is 13 residues long. From germline, CDR1 is GTSNPN and CDR2 SVGIG (reference sequence). CDR3 residues: CAWSPSTHYEQYF. The CDR3 DNA reads as TGTGCCTGGAGCCCTAGCACCCACTACGAGCAGTACTTC.

In this sample, this clone turned up once. The genes are TRBV11-3 and TRBJ2-2, with D maybe TRBD2 (5 bases). Trimming left V 3 bases short and J 6 bases short, with 11 bases between. From germline, CDR1 is SGHNT and CDR2 YENEEA. There are 14 residues in the CDR3. The CDR3 bases are TGTGCCAGCAGCTTCCTAGCTAAGGCCGGGGAGCTGTTTTTT. It encodes CASSFLAKAGELFF.

The rearrangement joins TRBV11-1 to TRBJ1-1, with TRBD1 as a possible D gene (6 bases). This CDR3 has 13 amino acids. Trimming took off 5 bases at V and 5 bases at J, with 12 bases between the two ends. Germline-derived CDR1 and CDR2 are SGHAT and FQDESV (reference sequence). CDR3 sequence (DNA): TGTGCCAGCAGCCGGGAGGGGGGAACTGAAGCTTTCTTT. Amino acids: CASSREGGTEAFF.

V gene TRBV5-4 combines with J gene TRBJ2-1; 9 bases are shared with TRBD2. CDR1 is SGHNT and CDR2 is YYREEE in the germline V gene (reference sequence). Unmatched junction bases numbered 10, after V lost 4 bases and J lost 5 bases. The CDR3 length is 16 residues. CDR3 in DNA: TGTGCCAGCAGCAAAGTAGCGGGAGTGGGCCACAATGAGCAGTTCTTC. Its protein is CASSKVAGVGHNEQFF.